This T cell receptor (beta chain) originates from a study of blood T cell repertoires in COVID-19. Assay: immunoSEQ multiplex PCR; the TCRdb copy retains only in-frame clones and omits some. Here the sample spans roughly 300,000 clones, more than 70% being singletons. The CDR3 is 14 residues long. Trimming shortened V by 2 bases and J by 9 bases, and 13 bases separated the two germline ends. Germline V gives CDR1 LGHDT, CDR2 YNNKEL (reference sequence). V gene TRBV3-1 (or the pseudogene TRBV3-2) combines with J gene TRBJ2-2; no definite D call. The receptor was isolated from a man aged 18 to 29 who had recovered from COVID-19. Sequenced material: peripheral blood. The CDR3 region is CASSQPPRSRELFF. CDR3 nucleotides: TGTGCCAGCAGCCAACCTCCTAGGAGCCGGGAGCTGTTTTTT.